What follows is one TCR beta chain and its context. In the original analysis: Amplification from reference gene primers served as the basis for estimated nucleated cell counts. TCRdb's table, derived via immunoSEQ multiplex PCR, lists solely in-frame clones and lacks some. V and J calls and clone size are those listed in that table; D and trimming were worked out from the DNA. The table lists some 450,000 clones, 70% to 90% of them singletons. This record comes from a study of blood T cell repertoires in COVID-19. Study summary: Acute and convalescent COVID-19 samples came from the United States, Italy and Spain. T cells, B-cell-depleted T cells, or PBMCs supplied cDNA or gDNA.

A Seattle source enrolled patients during active infection and followed them longitudinally. The V and J ends lost 1 base and 4 bases, in that order; junction bases with no gene match: 0. The CDR3 extends over 13 amino acids. The sequence was collected from a man aged 18 to 29 with COVID-19, enrolled during active disease. Sequencing was done on a sample of peripheral blood. The rearrangement uses TRBV23-1 and TRBJ1-2; 7 nucleotides agree with TRBD1. TRBV23-1 is identified as an open reading frame with a role that is uncertain. DNA of the CDR3: TGCGCCAGCAGTCAATGGACAGGCTATGGCTACACCTTC. Amino acid sequence: CASSQWTGYGYTF.